This TCR beta chain was identified in a study of siplizumab effects on memory and regulatory T cells. Across the whole study: Researchers set up mixed lymphocyte reactions in pairs, giving siplizumab at about 1 ug/mL or leaving out drug. Study findings and constraints: Suppressive function of proliferating Tregs from siplizumab cultures was not confirmed. Both greater diversity than memory cells and a major contribution to the alloresponse seemed to characterize naive T cells.

Cocultured for roughly 6 days at 37°C were the mixed lymphocyte reaction cells. The reaction combined CFSE-labelled responder PBMCs and Violet Dye-labelled stimulator PBMCs at a 1:1 ratio. CDR1 is MDHEN, CDR2 SYDVKM, per germline. The length of the CDR3 is 18 residues. To note about this clone: Its antigen is not known. At one of its ends the junction is not consistent with the germline gene, which may arise from a read error.

Profiled with immunoSEQ multiplex PCR; TCRdb holds only in-frame clones, not every one. Here the sample spans roughly 9,900 clones, approximately 40% being singletons. The sample taken for sequencing was CFSE-low (dividing) CD4+ T cells sorted from an allogeneic mixed lymphocyte reaction. The receptor comes from a human donor in good health; the cells came from an allogeneic mixed lymphocyte reaction. The gene calls are TRBV28 and TRBJ2-6, with D maybe TRBD1 (5 bases). The CDR3, as DNA: TGTGCCAGCGGTTTTACCCGGCAGGGTCCCTCTGGGGCCAACGTCCTGACTTTC. It encodes CASGFTRQGPSGANVLTF.